This T cell receptor (beta chain) is drawn from a study of human T cells and chemical hapten exposure. About the study: Chiefly women, the patients showed alopecia areata, totalis or universalis.

This clonotype was seen many times. Its antigen is as yet unknown. Notes on the study in general: Relative to controls, expanded TCRs formed significantly more large CDR3 similarity clusters.

TCRdb reanalysed the RACE reads using MiXCR and keeps one entry per CDR3 protein. Here the sample spans 50,000 to 75,000 distinct CDR3 sequences, 9.5% to 12% being singletons. Described time point: patch test 3, about 24 weeks after DPC sensitization. Treatment specified: therapeutic diphenylcyclopropenone sensitization with weekly scalp DPC. CDR1 SQVTM and CDR2 ANQGSEA come from the germline V gene. Deletions cut 5 bases from V and 5 bases from J, with 10 bases between. This CDR3 is built from 11 residues. V and J are TRBV29-1 and TRBJ2-7; tentative D call: TRBD1 (6 bases). The sequence derives from a woman younger than 45 with alopecia areata. Some clones in this sample may be carry-over from other donors' samples. The specimen was whole blood, collected in connection with sensitization to the hapten diphenylcyclopropenone (DPC). The CDR3 sequence: CSVRQGNEQYF. The CDR3 region has the DNA TGCAGCGTTAGGCAGGGGAACGAGCAGTACTTC.